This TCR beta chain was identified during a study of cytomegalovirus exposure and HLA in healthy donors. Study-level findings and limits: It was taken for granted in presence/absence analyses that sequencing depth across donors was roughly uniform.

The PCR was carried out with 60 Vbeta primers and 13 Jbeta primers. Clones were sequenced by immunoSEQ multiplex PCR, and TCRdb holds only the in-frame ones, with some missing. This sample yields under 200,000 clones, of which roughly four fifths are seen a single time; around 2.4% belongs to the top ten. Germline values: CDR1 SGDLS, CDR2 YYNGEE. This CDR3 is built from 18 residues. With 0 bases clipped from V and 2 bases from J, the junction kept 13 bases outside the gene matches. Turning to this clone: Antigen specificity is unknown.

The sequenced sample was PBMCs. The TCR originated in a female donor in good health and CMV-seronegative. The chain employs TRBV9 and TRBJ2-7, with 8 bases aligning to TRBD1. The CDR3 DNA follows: TGTGCCAGCAGCGTAGAGCCAGGGGGCGCATTCGGGACCTACGAGCAGTACTTC. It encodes CASSVEPGGAFGTYEQYF.